This T cell receptor (beta chain) was observed in a study of T cells after yellow fever vaccination. Only a few counts were recorded for this clonotype. Its antigen is still unknown. For TCR, cDNA came from 5'RACE template switching, which added a universal primer site and UMIs. TCRdb re-analysed the 5' RACE reads in MiXCR, keeping a single row per CDR3 protein. The table has 300,000 to 350,000 distinct CDR3 sequences, over 3.5% seen once; the top ten hold 15% to 20%. Trimming removed 5 bases at V and 3 bases at J, with 17 bases between. The germline V gene has CDR1 MDHEN and CDR2 SYDVKM. The CDR3 totals 16 residues. The study's findings and limits: Abundant bulk-derived clonotypes could contaminate FACS-sorted repertoires. Though it reached lower strength, the secondary response hit its peak faster, day 5 versus 15. Among primary-vaccination clones, most reappeared after the booster, at almost 98% for CD4 and about 90% for CD8.

The sample was PBMCs, taken 15 days after the yellow fever booster vaccination. The gene calls are TRBV28 and TRBJ1-3; TRBD1 is a possible D gene (6 bases). This receptor was identified in a man between 18 and 35 years old who received the YFV17D yellow fever vaccine. DNA for the CDR3: TGTGCCAGCAGTGCCCGACCGGGGGCCCGTGGAAACACCATATATTTT. It codes for CASSARPGARGNTIYF.